Described below is a single TCR beta chain sequence and its context. Its matching antigen is unknown. All patients were treatment-naive before thyroid surgery. The CDR3 is 19 amino acids. The germline V gene has CDR1 SNHLY and CDR2 FYNNEI. Trimming cost V 1 base and J 0 bases, with 16 bases left between them. This record comes from a study of metastatic and nonmetastatic thyroid tumors. Study outcomes and limitations: When malignant thyroid tumors were compared with benign nodules, TCR beta diversity was reportedly significantly higher in the malignant tumors. This held in both blood and tumor samples.

Source study methods: Clinicopathological groups of papillary thyroid cancer showed CDR3 differences that were used to build a distant-metastasis classifier. Using MiXCR, TCRdb re-called clones from the PCR reads. What appears here as the V and J calls and clone size reflects TCRdb's work, not the paper's. The top ten hold 15% to 20% of the sample, which has over 8,500 clones, roughly 30% seen once. Sequenced sample: adjacent normal tissue. The TCR sequence derives from a female donor with papillary thyroid cancer or a benign thyroid nodule (not recorded which). Some clones in this sample may be carry-over from other donors' samples. This chain connects TRBV2 to TRBJ2-6; D may be TRBD1 (5 bases). The CDR3 region has the DNA TGTGCCAGCAGTGAAGAGGGCAGGGCCTTTCTCTCTGGGGCCAACGTCCTGACTTTC. Protein sequence: CASSEEGRAFLSGANVLTF.